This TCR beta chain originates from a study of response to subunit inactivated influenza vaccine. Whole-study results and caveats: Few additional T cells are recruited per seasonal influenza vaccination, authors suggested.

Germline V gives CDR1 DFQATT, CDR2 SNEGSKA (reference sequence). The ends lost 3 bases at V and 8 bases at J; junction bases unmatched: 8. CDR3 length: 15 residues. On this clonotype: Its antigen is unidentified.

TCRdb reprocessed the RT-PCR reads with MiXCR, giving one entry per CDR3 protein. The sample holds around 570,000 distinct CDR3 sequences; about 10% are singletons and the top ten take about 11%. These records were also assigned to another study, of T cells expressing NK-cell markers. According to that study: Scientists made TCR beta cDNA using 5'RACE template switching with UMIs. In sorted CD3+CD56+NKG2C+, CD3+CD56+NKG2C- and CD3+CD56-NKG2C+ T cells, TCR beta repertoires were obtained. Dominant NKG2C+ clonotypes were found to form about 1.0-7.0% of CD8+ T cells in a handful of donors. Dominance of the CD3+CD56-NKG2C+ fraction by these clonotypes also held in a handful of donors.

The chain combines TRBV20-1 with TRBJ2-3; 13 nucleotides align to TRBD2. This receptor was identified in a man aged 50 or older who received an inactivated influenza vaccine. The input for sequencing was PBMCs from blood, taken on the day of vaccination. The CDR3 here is CSARMTSGRPVTQYF. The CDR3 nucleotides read TGCAGTGCTAGGATGACTAGCGGGAGGCCGGTTACGCAGTATTTT.